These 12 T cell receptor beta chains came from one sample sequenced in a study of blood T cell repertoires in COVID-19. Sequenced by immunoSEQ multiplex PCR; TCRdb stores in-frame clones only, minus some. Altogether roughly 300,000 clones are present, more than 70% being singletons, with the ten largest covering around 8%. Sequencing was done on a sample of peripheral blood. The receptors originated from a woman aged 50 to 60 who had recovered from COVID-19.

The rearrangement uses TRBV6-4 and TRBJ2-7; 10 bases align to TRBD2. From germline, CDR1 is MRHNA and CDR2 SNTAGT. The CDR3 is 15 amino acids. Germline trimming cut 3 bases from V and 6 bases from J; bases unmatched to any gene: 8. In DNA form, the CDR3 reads TGTGCCAGCAGTGATGATGCTAGCGGGAGTAGCGAGCAGTACTTC. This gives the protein CASSDDASGSSEQYF.

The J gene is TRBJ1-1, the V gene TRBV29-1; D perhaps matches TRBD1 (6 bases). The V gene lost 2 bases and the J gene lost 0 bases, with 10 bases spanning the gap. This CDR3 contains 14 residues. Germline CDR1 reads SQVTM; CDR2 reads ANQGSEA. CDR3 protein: CSVERGGLNTEAFF. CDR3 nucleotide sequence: TGCAGCGTTGAAAGGGGGGGGTTGAACACTGAAGCTTTCTTT.

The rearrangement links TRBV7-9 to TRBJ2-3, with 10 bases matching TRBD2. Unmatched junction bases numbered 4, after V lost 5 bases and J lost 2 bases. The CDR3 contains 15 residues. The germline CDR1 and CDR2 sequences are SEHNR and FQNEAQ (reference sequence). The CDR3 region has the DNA TGTGCCAGCAGCCAAGGACTAGCGGTCACAGATACGCAGTATTTT. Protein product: CASSQGLAVTDTQYF.

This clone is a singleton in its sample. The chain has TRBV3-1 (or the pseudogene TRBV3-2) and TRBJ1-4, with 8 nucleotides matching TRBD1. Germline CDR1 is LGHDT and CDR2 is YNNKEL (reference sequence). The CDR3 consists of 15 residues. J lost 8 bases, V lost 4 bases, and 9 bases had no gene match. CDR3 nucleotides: TGTGCCAGCAGCCCGGGCCCAGGGGGCGGGGAAAAACTGTTTTTT. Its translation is CASSPGPGGGEKLFF.

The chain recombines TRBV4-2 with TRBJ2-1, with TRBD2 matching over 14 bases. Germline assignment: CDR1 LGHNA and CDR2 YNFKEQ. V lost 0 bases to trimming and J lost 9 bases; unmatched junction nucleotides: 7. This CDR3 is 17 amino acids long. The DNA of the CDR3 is TGTGCCAGCAGCCAAGATCCGACTAGCGGGGGGGGGAGTGAGCAGTTCTTC. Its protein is CASSQDPTSGGGSEQFF.

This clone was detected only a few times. CDR3 protein: CASSLVGGETEAFF. The CDR3, as DNA: TGCGCCAGCAGCTTGGTTGGAGGTGAGACTGAAGCTTTCTTT. This chain connects TRBV5-1 to TRBJ1-1; D unclear. Germline V gene lookup returns CDR1 SGHRS and CDR2 YFSETQ. V lost 0 bases to trimming and J lost 5 bases, with 11 bases between them. There are 14 residues in the CDR3.

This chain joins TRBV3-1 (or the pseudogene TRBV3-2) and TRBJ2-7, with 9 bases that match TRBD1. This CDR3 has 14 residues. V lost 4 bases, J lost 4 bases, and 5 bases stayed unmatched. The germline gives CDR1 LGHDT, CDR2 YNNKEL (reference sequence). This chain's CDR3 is CASSPGQGSYEQYF. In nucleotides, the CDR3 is TGTGCCAGCAGCCCGGGACAGGGTTCTTACGAGCAGTACTTC.

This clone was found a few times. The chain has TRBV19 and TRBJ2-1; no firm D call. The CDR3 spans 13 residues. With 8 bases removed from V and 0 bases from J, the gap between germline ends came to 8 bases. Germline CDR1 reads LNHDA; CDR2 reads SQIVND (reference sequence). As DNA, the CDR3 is TGTGCCAGTTCCCCCCGCTCCTACAATGAGCAGTTCTTC. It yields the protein CASSPRSYNEQFF.

The DNA for the CDR3 is TGTGCCAGCAGCACCCCTTCTGGGGCAGGGCAGGGGCAGTACTTC. Translation gives CASSTPSGAGQGQYF. This chain uses TRBV21-1 with TRBJ2-7; whether TRBD1, the table's D call, matches the DNA was not checked. TRBV21-1 is labeled a pseudogene. The CDR3 sequence is 15 residues long.

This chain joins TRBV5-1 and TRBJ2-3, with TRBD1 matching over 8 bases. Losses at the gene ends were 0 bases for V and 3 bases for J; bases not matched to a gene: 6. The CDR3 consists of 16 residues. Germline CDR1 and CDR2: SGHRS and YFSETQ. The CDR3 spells CASSLGRGLGTDTQYF. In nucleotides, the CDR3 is TGCGCCAGCAGCTTGGGCAGGGGGCTGGGGACAGATACGCAGTATTTT.

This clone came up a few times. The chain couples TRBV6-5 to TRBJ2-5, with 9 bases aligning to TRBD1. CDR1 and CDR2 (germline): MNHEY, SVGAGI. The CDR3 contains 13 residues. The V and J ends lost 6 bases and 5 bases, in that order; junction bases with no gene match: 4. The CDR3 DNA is TGTGCCAGCAGAACAGGGGGCCGGGAGACCCAGTACTTC. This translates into CASRTGGRETQYF.

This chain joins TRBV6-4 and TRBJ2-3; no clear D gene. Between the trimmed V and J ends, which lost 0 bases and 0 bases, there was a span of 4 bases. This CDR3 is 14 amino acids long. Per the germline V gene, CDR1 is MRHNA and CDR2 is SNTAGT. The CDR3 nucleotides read TGTGCCAGCAGTGACTCGGCTAGCACAGATACGCAGTATTTT. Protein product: CASSDSASTDTQYF.